This T cell receptor (beta chain) was captured in a study of shared clonotypes between healthy human individuals. Study background: Plates per donor: three CD4 naive, three CD4 memory, two CD8 naive, one CD8 memory.

The naive CD8 fraction comprised CD45RO-negative cells positively selected for CCR7 and excluded terminally differentiated effector memory CD45RA+ cells. The donors, healthy adults who were HIV-negative, had experienced no recent acute infections or vaccinations. All of the donors resided in Nashville, Tennessee, and each was a Caucasian adult. Clones were read by immunoSEQ multiplex PCR, and TCRdb kept only the in-frame ones, dropping some. The top ten hold around 0.21% of the sample, which has about 800,000 clones, 96% seen once. Overall study results and limits: The study generally estimated greater richness for naive than memory subsets.

Points on this clone: Its specificity is not known.

V lost 4 bases and J 2 bases, leaving 12 bases between the germline ends. The CDR3 has 14 amino acids. Germline V gene sequence: CDR1 SGHNT, CDR2 YYREEE (reference sequence). This receptor was obtained from a man aged 25-45 years in good health. The chain recombines TRBV5-4 with TRBJ1-1; maybe TRBD1 (6 bases). The sample consisted of naive CD8+ T cells sorted from blood. The CDR3 bases are TGTGCCAGCAGCAGGCACAGGGTAAACACTGAAGCTTTCTTT. Its protein product is CASSRHRVNTEAFF.